This is a list of T cell receptor beta chains from one sample in a study of blood T cell repertoires in COVID-19. Profiling relied on immunoSEQ multiplex PCR, and the TCRdb table lists in-frame clones only, not all of them. The sample carries about 55,000 clones, roughly 89% recorded once. Sequencing input: peripheral blood. All receptors come from a man in his forties with COVID-19, enrolled during active disease. CDR3s include the opening cysteine and the closing phenylalanine or tryptophan. The D gene is left open where the match is weak. Only some rows state a clone size, as once, few, many or a class for expanded clones.

j_call: TRBJ1-6
clone_size: NA
d_call: TRBD1
v_call: TRBV9
cdr3_aa: CASSLLQEPGQGISPLHF
cdr3_nt: TGTGCCAGCAGCCTCCTCCAGGAACCGGGACAGGGTATTTCACCCCTCCACTTT

j_call: TRBJ1-5
clone_size: NA
d_call: NA
v_call: TRBV5-8
cdr3_aa: CASSSHSAWRGIYQPQHF
cdr3_nt: TGTGCCAGCAGCTCACATTCCGCGTGGAGGGGCATTTATCAGCCCCAGCATTTT

j_call: TRBJ2-3
clone_size: NA
d_call: TRBD2
v_call: TRBV5-6
cdr3_aa: CASSLASGGATDTQYF
cdr3_nt: TGTGCCAGCAGCTTGGCTAGCGGGGGGGCGACAGATACGCAGTATTTT

j_call: TRBJ2-3
clone_size: NA
d_call: TRBD2
v_call: TRBV7-9
cdr3_aa: CASSLSSGALDTQYF
cdr3_nt: TGTGCCAGCAGCTTGTCTAGCGGGGCTCTGGATACGCAGTATTTT

j_call: TRBJ1-1
clone_size: NA
d_call: TRBD1
v_call: TRBV19
cdr3_aa: CASSPRDRVISEAFF
cdr3_nt: TGTGCCAGTAGTCCCCGGGACAGGGTAATTTCTGAAGCTTTCTTT

j_call: TRBJ2-4
clone_size: NA
d_call: TRBD2
v_call: TRBV11-3
cdr3_aa: CASSSGGTSGRRWYIQYF
cdr3_nt: TGTGCCAGCAGCTCGGGGGGGACTAGCGGGAGAAGGTGGTACATTCAGTACTTC

j_call: TRBJ2-2
clone_size: NA
d_call: TRBD1
v_call: TRBV10-1
cdr3_aa: CASSAGQGSTGELFF
cdr3_nt: TGCGCCAGCAGCGCGGGACAGGGTTCCACCGGGGAGCTGTTTTTT

j_call: TRBJ1-5
clone_size: NA
d_call: TRBD1
v_call: TRBV6-2/TRBV6-3
cdr3_aa: CASSYGPRTGNQPQHF
cdr3_nt: TGTGCCAGCAGTTACGGGCCGAGGACAGGGAATCAGCCCCAGCATTTT

j_call: TRBJ1-2
clone_size: NA
d_call: NA
v_call: TRBV6-5
cdr3_aa: CASMQANYGYTF
cdr3_nt: TGTGCCAGCATGCAGGCTAACTATGGCTACACCTTC

j_call: TRBJ1-1
clone_size: once
d_call: NA
v_call: TRBV4-1
cdr3_aa: CASSDITGLTEAFF
cdr3_nt: TGCGCCAGCAGCGATATAACAGGGCTCACTGAAGCTTTCTTT

j_call: TRBJ1-2
clone_size: NA
d_call: TRBD1
v_call: TRBV13
cdr3_aa: CASSFKGGAGYTF
cdr3_nt: TGTGCCAGCAGCTTCAAAGGGGGCGCGGGCTACACCTTC

j_call: TRBJ2-5
clone_size: once
d_call: TRBD1
v_call: TRBV6-7
cdr3_aa: CASSSLGQHKETQYF
cdr3_nt: TGTGCCAGCAGTTCCCTGGGACAGCATAAAGAGACCCAGTACTTC

j_call: TRBJ1-2
clone_size: NA
d_call: NA
v_call: TRBV24-1
cdr3_aa: CATSEGIQGYGYTF
cdr3_nt: TGTGCCACCAGTGAGGGGATCCAGGGATATGGCTACACCTTC

j_call: TRBJ1-2
clone_size: NA
d_call: NA
v_call: TRBV28
cdr3_aa: CATRTISYGYTF
cdr3_nt: TGTGCCACACGGACAATCTCCTATGGCTACACCTTC

j_call: TRBJ2-5
clone_size: NA
d_call: TRBD2
v_call: TRBV5-4
cdr3_aa: CASSLGLAGGQETQYF
cdr3_nt: TGTGCCAGCAGCTTGGGACTAGCGGGAGGGCAGGAGACCCAGTACTTC

j_call: TRBJ2-5
clone_size: NA
d_call: TRBD1
v_call: TRBV5-1
cdr3_aa: CASSGGQGMGTETQYF
cdr3_nt: TGCGCCAGCAGCGGGGGACAGGGAATGGGTACGGAGACCCAGTACTTC

j_call: TRBJ2-2
clone_size: NA
d_call: NA
v_call: TRBV30
cdr3_aa: CAWRLTSNTGELFF
cdr3_nt: TGTGCCTGGAGACTAACTAGTAACACCGGGGAGCTGTTTTTT

j_call: TRBJ2-7
clone_size: NA
d_call: NA
v_call: TRBV5-4
cdr3_aa: CASNPGGPGAGEQYF
cdr3_nt: TGTGCCAGCAACCCCGGTGGTCCAGGGGCCGGCGAGCAGTACTTC

j_call: TRBJ1-6
clone_size: once
d_call: TRBD1
v_call: TRBV28
cdr3_aa: CASSVGQMNSPLHF
cdr3_nt: TGTGCCAGCAGTGTGGGACAGATGAATTCACCCCTCCACTTT

j_call: TRBJ2-7
clone_size: NA
d_call: NA
v_call: TRBV5-6
cdr3_aa: CAPPHGGQPVSYEQYF
cdr3_nt: TGTGCCCCCCCTCACGGGGGGCAGCCTGTCTCCTACGAGCAGTACTTC

j_call: TRBJ2-2
clone_size: NA
d_call: TRBD1
v_call: TRBV4-1
cdr3_aa: CASSQDQGAHTGELFF
cdr3_nt: TGCGCCAGCAGCCAAGATCAGGGGGCTCACACCGGGGAGCTGTTTTTT

j_call: TRBJ2-2
clone_size: NA
d_call: NA
v_call: TRBV19
cdr3_aa: CASSPTLGPGELFF
cdr3_nt: TGTGCCAGTAGCCCCACTCTTGGGCCCGGGGAGCTGTTTTTT

j_call: TRBJ2-7
clone_size: NA
d_call: TRBD1
v_call: TRBV5-1
cdr3_aa: CASSSTTGGLDYEQYF
cdr3_nt: TGCGCCAGCAGCTCTACGACAGGGGGCCTCGACTACGAGCAGTACTTC

j_call: TRBJ2-5
clone_size: NA
d_call: TRBD2
v_call: TRBV29-1
cdr3_aa: CSVDRGVETQYF
cdr3_nt: TGCAGTGTTGATCGGGGGGTTGAGACCCAGTACTTC

j_call: TRBJ2-1
clone_size: NA
d_call: TRBD2
v_call: TRBV12-5
cdr3_aa: CASGAGTSGREQFF
cdr3_nt: TGTGCTAGTGGTGCTGGGACTAGCGGGAGGGAGCAGTTCTTC

j_call: TRBJ2-2
clone_size: NA
d_call: NA
v_call: TRBV24-1
cdr3_aa: CATSTGMGWELFF
cdr3_nt: TGTGCCACCAGTACAGGGATGGGATGGGAGCTGTTTTTT

j_call: TRBJ1-2
clone_size: NA
d_call: TRBD1
v_call: TRBV18
cdr3_aa: CASHGQGVGNYGYTF
cdr3_nt: TGTGCCAGCCACGGACAGGGAGTGGGTAACTATGGCTACACCTTC

j_call: TRBJ1-2
clone_size: NA
d_call: TRBD1
v_call: TRBV12-3/TRBV12-4
cdr3_aa: CASSLDRGGYTF
cdr3_nt: TGTGCCAGCAGTCTAGACAGGGGCGGCTACACCTTC

j_call: TRBJ1-5
clone_size: NA
d_call: NA
v_call: TRBV28
cdr3_aa: CASSPRGPNSNQPQHF
cdr3_nt: TGTGCCAGCAGTCCGCGGGGACCAAATAGCAATCAGCCCCAGCATTTT

j_call: TRBJ2-1
clone_size: NA
d_call: NA
v_call: TRBV14
cdr3_aa: CASSQAYSNEQFF
cdr3_nt: TGTGCCAGCAGCCAAGCCTACAGCAATGAGCAGTTCTTC

j_call: TRBJ1-4
clone_size: NA
d_call: NA
v_call: TRBV25-1
cdr3_aa: CASSEAAGLATNEKLFF
cdr3_nt: TGTGCCAGCAGTGAAGCGGCAGGGCTCGCAACTAATGAAAAACTGTTTTTT

j_call: TRBJ2-7
clone_size: NA
d_call: TRBD1
v_call: TRBV30
cdr3_aa: CAWSFPGTGDNWVYF
cdr3_nt: TGTGCCTGGAGTTTCCCCGGGACAGGGGATAATTGGGTTTACTTC

j_call: TRBJ2-7
clone_size: NA
d_call: TRBD1
v_call: TRBV7-2
cdr3_aa: CASSPGQGAYEQYF
cdr3_nt: TGTGCCAGCAGCCCGGGACAGGGGGCATATGAGCAGTACTTC

j_call: TRBJ2-1
clone_size: NA
d_call: TRBD2
v_call: TRBV11-2
cdr3_aa: CASSLVQREVFEQFF
cdr3_nt: TGTGCCAGCAGCTTAGTACAGCGGGAGGTTTTTGAGCAGTTCTTC

j_call: TRBJ2-1
clone_size: NA
d_call: TRBD2
v_call: TRBV9
cdr3_aa: CASSVFTSGYNEQFF
cdr3_nt: TGTGCCAGCAGCGTCTTCACTAGCGGATACAATGAGCAGTTCTTC

j_call: TRBJ1-3
clone_size: NA
d_call: TRBD1
v_call: TRBV12-5
cdr3_aa: CASGFGQGSGNTIYF
cdr3_nt: TGTGCTAGTGGTTTCGGACAGGGGTCTGGAAACACCATATATTTT

j_call: TRBJ2-1
clone_size: NA
d_call: NA
v_call: TRBV11-2
cdr3_aa: CASSLSPGGGNEQFF
cdr3_nt: TGTGCCAGCAGCTTATCCCCCGGGGGAGGCAATGAGCAGTTCTTC

j_call: TRBJ2-2
clone_size: NA
d_call: TRBD2
v_call: TRBV4-1
cdr3_aa: CASSQDYPGGDTGELFF
cdr3_nt: TGCGCCAGCAGCCAAGATTACCCGGGGGGGGACACCGGGGAGCTGTTTTTT

j_call: TRBJ2-1
clone_size: NA
d_call: TRBD2
v_call: TRBV9
cdr3_aa: CASSVATSGLWGEQFF
cdr3_nt: TGTGCCAGCAGCGTAGCCACTAGCGGCCTATGGGGTGAGCAGTTCTTC

j_call: TRBJ2-1
clone_size: NA
d_call: TRBD2
v_call: TRBV6-4
cdr3_aa: CASSEASGSYNEQFF
cdr3_nt: TGTGCCAGCAGTGAGGCTAGCGGGAGTTACAATGAGCAGTTCTTC

j_call: TRBJ1-6
clone_size: NA
d_call: TRBD1
v_call: TRBV11-2
cdr3_aa: CASSQGGGLINSPLHF
cdr3_nt: TGTGCCAGCAGCCAGGGGGGAGGACTAATTAATTCACCCCTCCACTTT

j_call: TRBJ2-1
clone_size: NA
d_call: TRBD2
v_call: TRBV9
cdr3_aa: CASSQGGLIGPNEQFF
cdr3_nt: TGTGCCAGCAGCCAGGGAGGGCTCATCGGGCCAAATGAGCAGTTCTTC

j_call: TRBJ1-2
clone_size: once
d_call: NA
v_call: TRBV18
cdr3_aa: CASSSGTNYGYTF
cdr3_nt: TGTGCCAGCTCCTCCGGGACTAACTATGGCTACACCTTC

j_call: TRBJ1-2
clone_size: NA
d_call: NA
v_call: TRBV7-9
cdr3_aa: CASSLPHGGRYYGYTF
cdr3_nt: TGTGCCAGCAGCCTCCCGCATGGGGGGAGGTACTATGGCTACACCTTC

j_call: TRBJ1-6
clone_size: NA
d_call: TRBD1
v_call: TRBV5-1
cdr3_aa: CASSPIERGRNSPLHF
cdr3_nt: TGCGCCAGCAGCCCGATAGAGAGGGGGCGAAATTCACCCCTCCACTTT

j_call: TRBJ2-3
clone_size: NA
d_call: TRBD1
v_call: TRBV5-1
cdr3_aa: CASSSRTGGTDTQYF
cdr3_nt: TGCGCCAGCAGCTCCAGGACAGGGGGCACAGATACGCAGTATTTT

j_call: TRBJ1-6
clone_size: NA
d_call: NA
v_call: TRBV7-8
cdr3_aa: CASSLGVGSPLHF
cdr3_nt: TGTGCCAGCAGCTTAGGCGTGGGCTCACCCCTCCACTTT

j_call: TRBJ2-1
clone_size: few
d_call: NA
v_call: TRBV28
cdr3_aa: CASTEGVQSLVYYNEQFF
cdr3_nt: TGTGCCAGCACCGAGGGAGTCCAATCGCTAGTGTACTACAATGAGCAGTTCTTC

j_call: TRBJ2-7
clone_size: once
d_call: NA
v_call: TRBV11-2
cdr3_aa: CASSYSGTRDYEQYF
cdr3_nt: TGTGCCAGCAGCTACTCCGGGACTCGAGACTACGAGCAGTACTTC

j_call: TRBJ2-1
clone_size: NA
d_call: TRBD1
v_call: TRBV24-1
cdr3_aa: CATSAAGTASGLAEQFF
cdr3_nt: TGTGCCACCAGTGCCGCCGGGACAGCATCGGGATTAGCTGAGCAGTTCTTC

j_call: TRBJ2-3
clone_size: once
d_call: TRBD2
v_call: TRBV11-3
cdr3_aa: CASSSGTSASTDTQYF
cdr3_nt: TGTGCCAGCAGCTCCGGGACTAGCGCTAGCACAGATACGCAGTATTTT

j_call: TRBJ1-5
clone_size: NA
d_call: NA
v_call: TRBV6-5
cdr3_aa: CASRTQGSPQHF
cdr3_nt: TGTGCCAGCCGAACGCAGGGCTCGCCCCAGCATTTT

j_call: TRBJ1-6
clone_size: NA
d_call: TRBD1
v_call: TRBV27
cdr3_aa: CASSFTGTGNSPLHF
cdr3_nt: TGTGCCAGCAGTTTCACCGGGACAGGGAATTCACCCCTCCACTTT

j_call: TRBJ1-1
clone_size: NA
d_call: NA
v_call: TRBV6-5
cdr3_aa: CASSSARGGVTEAFF
cdr3_nt: TGTGCCAGCAGTTCCGCCAGGGGTGGAGTGACTGAAGCTTTCTTT